This T cell receptor (beta chain) was identified during a study of molecular identifiers for immune sequencing clone quantification. With 5 bases removed from V and 9 bases from J, the gap between germline ends came to 14 bases. CDR3 length equals 13 residues. Germline loops: CDR1 MNHEY, CDR2 SVGEGT. Previously described methods and listed TCR primers produced bulk TCR libraries. TCRdb re-called the PCR reads through MiXCR, storing one row per CDR3 protein. The repertoire includes roughly 320,000 distinct CDR3 sequences, under 25% of them detected once, and 0.65% to 0.75% sits in the top ten. This clonotype showed up many times. The antigen remains unidentified. Regarding the study as a whole: Whereas naive cells kept under 1% of molecules in clones above 20 RNA copies, such clones held over 97% in effectors. Identical TCR molecules can share a barcode, and this sharing could underestimate highly expanded clone sizes.

The rearrangement uses TRBV6-2 or TRBV6-3 and TRBJ2-1; D is possibly TRBD2 (5 bases). The sequenced sample was naive CD8+ T cells from blood, with Jurkat cell RNA spiked in. As for subset: FACS-sorted CD8+CD4-CCR7+CD45RA+ naive T cells. This TCR was sampled from a human donor in good health. Some libraries in this study had Jurkat cell RNA spiked in. CDR3 coding DNA: TGTGCCAGCAGTAGCAATCTAGCAAGTGAGCAGTTCTTC. Encoded protein: CASSSNLASEQFF.